This T cell receptor beta chain was identified during a study of a mutant IDH1 vaccine in newly diagnosed glioma. Some clones are missing from TCRdb's copy, which holds only in-frame ones; the method was immunoSEQ multiplex PCR. The sample holds around 37,000 clones, around 78% seen once. In the case of this clone: The antigen is not known.

The time point denotes: baseline, week 1 (first vaccination visit). Treatment denoted: pre-vaccination baseline after standard-of-care therapy. CDR3 length equals 16 residues. Germline CDR1 reads SGHRS; CDR2 reads YFSETQ. Trimming left V 0 bases short and J 10 bases short, with 17 bases between. Broader study findings: With respect to changes in top peripheral T cell clonotypes, pseudoprogression seemed unrelated.

This receptor was obtained from a man aged 35-49 years with glioma. Some clones in this sample may be carry-over from other donors' samples. The sequences come from PBMCs, collected from a glioma patient treated with radiotherapy, temozolomide or both. V and J are TRBV5-1 and TRBJ1-6; possibly TRBD1 for D (5 bases). Here the CDR3 reads CASSLGSTGYTSPLHF. Here the CDR3 DNA reads TGCGCCAGCAGCTTGGGATCAACAGGCTATACCTCACCCCTCCACTTT.